Sequencing of this T cell receptor beta chain was carried out in a study of blood T cell repertoires in COVID-19. V lost 8 bases, J lost 4 bases, and 12 bases lay in between. Per germline, CDR1 MNHEY and CDR2 SVGAGI. The CDR3 is 14 residues long. Here immunoSEQ multiplex PCR was the method, and the copy in TCRdb shows in-frame clones only, minus some. The sample contains about 46,000 clones, 75% to 90% of which appear only once. The chain is built from TRBV6-5 and TRBJ1-6; D is possibly TRBD1 (5 bases). This TCR came from a human donor in a cohort sampled during active COVID-19. Sequencing was carried out using peripheral blood. The CDR3 bases are TGTGCCAGCGCCACAGGACCATATAATTCACCCCTCCACTTT. Its protein is CASATGPYNSPLHF.